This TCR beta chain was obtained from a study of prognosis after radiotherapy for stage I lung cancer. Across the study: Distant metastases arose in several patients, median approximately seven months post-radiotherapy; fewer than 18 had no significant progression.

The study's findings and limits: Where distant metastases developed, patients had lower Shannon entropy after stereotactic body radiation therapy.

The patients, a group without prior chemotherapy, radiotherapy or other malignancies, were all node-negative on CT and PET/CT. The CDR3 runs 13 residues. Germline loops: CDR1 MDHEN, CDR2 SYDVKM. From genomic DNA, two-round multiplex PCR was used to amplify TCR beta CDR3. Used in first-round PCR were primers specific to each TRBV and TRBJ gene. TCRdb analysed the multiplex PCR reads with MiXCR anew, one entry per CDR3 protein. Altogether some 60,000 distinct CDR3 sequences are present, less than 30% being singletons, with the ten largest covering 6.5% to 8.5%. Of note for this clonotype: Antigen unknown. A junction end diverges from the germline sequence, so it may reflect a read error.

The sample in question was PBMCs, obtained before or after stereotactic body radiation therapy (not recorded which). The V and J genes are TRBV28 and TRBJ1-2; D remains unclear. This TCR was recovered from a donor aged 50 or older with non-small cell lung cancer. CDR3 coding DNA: TGTGCCAGCAGTTCTCGTTCGAACCATGGCTACTCCTTC. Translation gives CASSSRSNHGYSF.